This TCR beta chain was observed in a study of memory CD4+ T cells and cytomegalovirus serostatus. Study details: Donors were healthy Belgian adults, some 10 CMV seropositive and about two dozen seronegative. Points from the study as a whole: Median bootstrapped AUC for CMV status was approximately 0.94 originally, approximately 0.9 US-trained. About 40% of the roughly 160 known CMV-associated TCRbeta sequences appeared in CD4+ memory.

Clones were read by immunoSEQ multiplex PCR, and TCRdb kept only the in-frame ones, dropping some. The table shows about 44,000 clones, with 75% to 85% occurring only once. This CDR3 has 15 residues. The J segment lost 0 bases and the V segment lost 5 bases, leaving 4 bases of the junction unmatched. The germline CDR1 and CDR2 sequences are LNHNV and YYDKDF (reference sequence). The sort gate was single viable CD3+CD4+CD8-CD45RO+ cells for memory CD4+ T cells. Note on this clone: Its specificity is unknown.

This sequence joins TRBV15 and TRBJ1-5, with TRBD1 matching over 7 bases. Sequenced: memory CD4+ T cells from blood. The receptor comes from an adult in good health and CMV-seronegative. CDR3 coding DNA: TGTGCCACCAGCGGGGACAGTTATAGCAATCAGCCCCAGCATTTT. It codes for CATSGDSYSNQPQHF.